These T cell receptor beta chains were read from a single sample in a study of blood T cell repertoires in COVID-19. Profiling relied on immunoSEQ multiplex PCR, and the TCRdb table lists in-frame clones only, not all of them. The sample lists 300,000 to 500,000 clones, 85% to 90% occurring once. Sequencing was performed on PBMCs or T cells enriched from blood (not recorded which). The receptors derive from a woman aged 30 to 39 with acute COVID-19. The CDR3 runs from the conserved cysteine through the conserved F or W. D genes are given only for firm matches. Clone size is stated in some rows and not others, as once, few, many or a class when expanded.

clone size	D gene	V gene	J gene	CDR3 protein	CDR3 DNA
NA	NA	TRBV30	TRBJ1-5	CAWSEGVRQPQHF	TGTGCCTGGAGTGAAGGGGTACGTCAGCCCCAGCATTTT
NA	NA	TRBV3-1/TRBV3-2	TRBJ1-2	CASSQDWTANYGYTF	TGTGCCAGCAGCCAAGATTGGACAGCCAACTATGGCTACACCTTC
NA	NA	TRBV10-3	TRBJ1-1	CAISESISRGGTEAFF	TGTGCCATCAGTGAGTCGATCTCTCGAGGGGGCACTGAAGCTTTCTTT
NA	TRBD1	TRBV4-1	TRBJ1-5	CASSLRTGDSNQPQHF	TGCGCCAGCAGCCTCCGGACAGGGGACAGCAATCAGCCCCAGCATTTT
once	TRBD2	TRBV19	TRBJ2-1	CASSISGGGPYNEQFF	TGTGCCAGTAGTATCTCGGGGGGGGGACCATACAATGAGCAGTTCTTC
once	NA	TRBV4-2	TRBJ2-5	CASSQDDRQVLETQYF	TGTGCCAGCAGCCAAGACGACAGGCAGGTATTGGAGACCCAGTACTTC
NA	NA	TRBV7-8	TRBJ1-4	CASSLGGVGEKLFF	TGTGCCAGCAGCTTAGGGGGGGTTGGGGAAAAACTGTTTTTT
NA	NA	TRBV6-1	TRBJ1-2	CASSEWGPANYGYTF	TGTGCCAGCAGTGAATGGGGGCCAGCTAACTATGGCTACACCTTC
NA	NA	TRBV7-2	TRBJ2-2	CASSLTLAKALNTGELFF	TGTGCCAGCAGCTTAACCCTAGCTAAAGCCCTGAACACCGGGGAGCTGTTTTTT
NA	TRBD2	TRBV9	TRBJ2-1	CASSVVPSGGSSYNEQFF	TGTGCCAGCAGCGTAGTCCCCAGCGGGGGGAGCTCCTACAATGAGCAGTTCTTC